This TCR beta chain was documented in a study of T cells in Graves' hyperthyroidism and ophthalmopathy. Turning to the study itself: Prior to any treatment, at the point of initial diagnosis, peripheral blood was collected.

Researchers amplified the TCR beta CDR3 regions from RNA transcripts. An initial round of RT-PCR targeting the TCR CDR3 relied on the HTBI primer set. TCRdb re-analysed the multiplex PCR reads in MiXCR, keeping a single row per CDR3 protein. The sample has 450,000 to 600,000 distinct CDR3 sequences, 20% seen once. Ten or more counts support this clonotype. The authors took PBMCs from 10 ml fresh peripheral blood. The sample was blood. This clonotype was obtained from a man in his forties or fifties with Graves' ophthalmopathy.

CDR3 protein: CASSPRGDGGEQFF. Here the CDR3 DNA reads TGTGCCAGCTCACCTCGAGGGGATGGTGGTGAGCAGTTCTTC. The V gene is TRBV18, the J gene TRBJ2-1; TRBD1 or TRBD2 may be the D gene (5 bases each). The CDR3 has 14 amino acids. Germline CDR1 KGHSH, CDR2 LQKENI. V was cut by 3 bases and J by 9 bases, with 15 bases left in between.